The 2 T cell receptor beta chains presented below share a single source sample, sequenced in a study of Ad26.COV2.S vaccination and SARS-CoV-2 variants. Treatment given: some 19 received Ad26.COV2.S at low or high dose, single or two shots; 5 received placebo; per-sample allocation not given. Sample collection was performed on day 63 after the first vaccine or placebo injection. The data were produced by immunoSEQ multiplex PCR, yet TCRdb's version contains in-frame clones alone and is incomplete. The repertoire holds roughly 320,000 clones, roughly 91% seen once, with around 3.5% in the top ten. This sample comprised peripheral blood, obtained in a trial of Ad26.COV2.S vaccine versus placebo. The receptor source for this set is a person aged 18 to 59 who received the Ad26.COV2.S COVID-19 vaccine or a placebo.

This chain joins TRBV6-6 and TRBJ1-5; possible D gene TRBD1, 6 bases. With 5 bases removed from V and 0 bases from J, the gap between germline ends came to 8 bases. This CDR3 contains 14 residues. Germline V gene sequence: CDR1 MNHNY, CDR2 SVGAGI (reference sequence). The CDR3 sequence is CASSRTVSNQPQHF. The CDR3 nucleotides read TGTGCCAGCAGTCGGACAGTTAGCAATCAGCCCCAGCATTTT.

The chain carries TRBV12-3 or TRBV12-4 and TRBJ2-7; D possibly corresponds to TRBD2 (6 bases). The CDR3 consists of 13 residues. V was trimmed by 5 bases and J by 2 bases, leaving 10 bases between them. The CDR3 coding sequence is TGTGCCAGCAGTGGTGGGGGGACCTACGAGCAGTACTTC. This gives the protein CASSGGGTYEQYF.